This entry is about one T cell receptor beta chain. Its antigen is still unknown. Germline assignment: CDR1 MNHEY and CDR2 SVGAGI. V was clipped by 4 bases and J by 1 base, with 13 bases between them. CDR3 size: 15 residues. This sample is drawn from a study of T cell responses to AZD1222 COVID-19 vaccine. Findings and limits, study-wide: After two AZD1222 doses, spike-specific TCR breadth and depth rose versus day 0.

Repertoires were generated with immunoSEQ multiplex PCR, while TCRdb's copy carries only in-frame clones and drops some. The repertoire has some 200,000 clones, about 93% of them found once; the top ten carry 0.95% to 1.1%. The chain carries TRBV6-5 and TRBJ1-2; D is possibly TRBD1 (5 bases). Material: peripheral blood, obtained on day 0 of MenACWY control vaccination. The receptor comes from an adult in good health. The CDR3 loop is CASSSRDGFNYGYTF. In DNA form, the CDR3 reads TGTGCCAGCAGTTCCAGGGACGGATTTAACTATGGCTACACCTTC.